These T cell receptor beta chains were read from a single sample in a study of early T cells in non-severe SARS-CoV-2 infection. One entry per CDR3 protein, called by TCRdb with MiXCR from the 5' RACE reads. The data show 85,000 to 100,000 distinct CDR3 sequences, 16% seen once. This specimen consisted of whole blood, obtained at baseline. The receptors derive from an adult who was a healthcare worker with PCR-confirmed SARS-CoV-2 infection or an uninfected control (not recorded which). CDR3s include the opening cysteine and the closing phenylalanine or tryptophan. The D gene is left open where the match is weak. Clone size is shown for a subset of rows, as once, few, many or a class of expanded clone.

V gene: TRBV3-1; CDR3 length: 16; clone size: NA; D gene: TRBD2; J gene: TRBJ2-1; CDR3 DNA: TGTGCCAGCAGCCAAGAGTTAACTAGCGGGGGGAATGAGCAGTTCTTC; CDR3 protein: CASSQELTSGGNEQFF
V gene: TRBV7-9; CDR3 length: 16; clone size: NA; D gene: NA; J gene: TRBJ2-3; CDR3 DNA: TGTGCCAGCAGCTTATCCCGAAAACAGAGCACAGATACGCAGTATTTT; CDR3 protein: CASSLSRKQSTDTQYF
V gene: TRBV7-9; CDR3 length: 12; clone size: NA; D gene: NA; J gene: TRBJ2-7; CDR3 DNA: TGTGCCAGCAGCTTAATCTCGGACGGGCAGTACTTC; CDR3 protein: CASSLISDGQYF
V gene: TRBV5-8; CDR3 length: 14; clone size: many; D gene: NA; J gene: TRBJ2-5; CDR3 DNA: NA; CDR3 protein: CASSLRSILETQYF
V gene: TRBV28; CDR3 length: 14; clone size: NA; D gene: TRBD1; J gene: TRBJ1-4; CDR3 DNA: TGTGCCAGCAGCCTAAGGACAGGCCAAGAAAAACTGTTTTTT; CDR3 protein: CASSLRTGQEKLFF
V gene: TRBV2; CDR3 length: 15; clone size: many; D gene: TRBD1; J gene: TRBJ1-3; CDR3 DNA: TGTGCCAGCAGACAGGGGTCAGCCTCTGGAAACACCATATATTTT; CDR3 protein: CASRQGSASGNTIYF
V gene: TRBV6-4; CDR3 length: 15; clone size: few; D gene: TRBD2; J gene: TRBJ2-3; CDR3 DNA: TGTGCCAGCAGTGCGGTAGCGGGAGCGTCAGATACGCAGTATTTT; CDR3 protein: CASSAVAGASDTQYF
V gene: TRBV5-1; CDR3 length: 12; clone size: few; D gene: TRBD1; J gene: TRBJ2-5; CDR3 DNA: TGCGCCAGCAGCCCGGATCAGGGGGCCCAGTACTTC; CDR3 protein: CASSPDQGAQYF
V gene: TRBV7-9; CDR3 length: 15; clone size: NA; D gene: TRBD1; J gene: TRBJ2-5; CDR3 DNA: TGTGCCAGCAGTTCCATGGGGACAGCTCAAGAGACCCAGTACTTC; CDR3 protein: CASSSMGTAQETQYF
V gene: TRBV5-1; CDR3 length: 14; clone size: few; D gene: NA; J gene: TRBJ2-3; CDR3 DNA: TGCGCCAGCAGCTTGGATACAGGGACGGATACGCAGTATTTT; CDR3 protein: CASSLDTGTDTQYF
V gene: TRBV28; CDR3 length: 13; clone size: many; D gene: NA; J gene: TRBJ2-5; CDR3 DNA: TGTGCCAGCAGCCCGGACCCTACCTCGGCCCAGTACTTC; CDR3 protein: CASSPDPTSAQYF
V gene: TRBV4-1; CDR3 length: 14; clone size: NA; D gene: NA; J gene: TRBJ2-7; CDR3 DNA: TGCGCCAGCAGCCCAGAGGCGGACTCCTACGAGCAGTACTTC; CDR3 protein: CASSPEADSYEQYF
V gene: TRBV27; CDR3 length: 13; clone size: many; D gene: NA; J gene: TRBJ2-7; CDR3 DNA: TGTGCCAGCAGTTTTGCCGGGATGCACGAGCAGTACTTC; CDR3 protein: CASSFAGMHEQYF
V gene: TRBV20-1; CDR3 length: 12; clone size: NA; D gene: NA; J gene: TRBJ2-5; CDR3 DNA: TGCAGTGCAGGGACTCCCCAAGAGACCCAGTACTTC; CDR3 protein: CSAGTPQETQYF
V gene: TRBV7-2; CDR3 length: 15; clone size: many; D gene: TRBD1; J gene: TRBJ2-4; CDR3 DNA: TGTGCCAGCAGCTCGACAGGGGTCCTCAAAAACATTCAGTACTTC; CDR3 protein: CASSSTGVLKNIQYF
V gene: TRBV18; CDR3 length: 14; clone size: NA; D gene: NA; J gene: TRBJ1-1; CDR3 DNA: TGTGCCAGCTCACCTCCGGACTGGAACACTGAAGCTTTCTTT; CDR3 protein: CASSPPDWNTEAFF
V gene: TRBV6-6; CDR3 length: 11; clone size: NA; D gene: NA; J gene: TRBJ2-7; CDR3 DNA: TGTGCCAGCAGTTCGGGTGCCGAGCAGTACTTC; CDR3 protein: CASSSGAEQYF
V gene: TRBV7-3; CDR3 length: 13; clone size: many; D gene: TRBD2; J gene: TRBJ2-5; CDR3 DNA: TGTGCCAGCAGCAGGGGAGGGACAGAGACCCAGTACTTC; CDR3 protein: CASSRGGTETQYF
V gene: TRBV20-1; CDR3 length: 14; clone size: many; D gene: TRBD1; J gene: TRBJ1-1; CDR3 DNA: TGCAGTGCAGCAAGGACAGGGCTCAACACTGAAGCTTTCTTT; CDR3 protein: CSAARTGLNTEAFF
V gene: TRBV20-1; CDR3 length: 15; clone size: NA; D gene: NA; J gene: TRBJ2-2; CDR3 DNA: TGCAGTGCTAGAAATCGTGAGATGAACACCGGGGAGCTGTTTTTT; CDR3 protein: CSARNREMNTGELFF
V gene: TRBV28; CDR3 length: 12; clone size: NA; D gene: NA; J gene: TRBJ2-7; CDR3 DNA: TGTGCCAGCAGTTTGGGCAGGGCTCGTGAGTACTTC; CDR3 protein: CASSLGRAREYF
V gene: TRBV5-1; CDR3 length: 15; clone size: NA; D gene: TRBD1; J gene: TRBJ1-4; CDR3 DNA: TGCGCCAGCAGCCCCGGGGACAGGCCGAATGAAAAACTGTTTTTT; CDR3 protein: CASSPGDRPNEKLFF
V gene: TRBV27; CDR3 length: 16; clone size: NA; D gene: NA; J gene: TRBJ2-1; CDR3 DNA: TGTGCCAGCAGTTCCTTACAGGGTCGGTTGAACAATGAGCAGTTCTTC; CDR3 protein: CASSSLQGRLNNEQFF
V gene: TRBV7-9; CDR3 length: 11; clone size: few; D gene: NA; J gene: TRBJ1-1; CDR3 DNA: TGTGCCAGCAGCTTTAGGACTGAAGCTTTCTTT; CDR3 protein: CASSFRTEAFF
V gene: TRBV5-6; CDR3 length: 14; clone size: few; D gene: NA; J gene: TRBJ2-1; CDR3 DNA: TGTGCCAGCAGCTTATGGGACTTGAACAATGAGCAGTTCTTC; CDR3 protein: CASSLWDLNNEQFF
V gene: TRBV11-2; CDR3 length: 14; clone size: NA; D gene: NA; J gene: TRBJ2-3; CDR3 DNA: TGTGCCAGCAGCCCCGGCGTTTATACAGATACGCAGTATTTT; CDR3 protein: CASSPGVYTDTQYF
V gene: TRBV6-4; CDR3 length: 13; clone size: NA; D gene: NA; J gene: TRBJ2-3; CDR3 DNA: TGTGCCAGCAGTGCGCAGGGAACAGATACGCAGTATTTT; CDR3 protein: CASSAQGTDTQYF
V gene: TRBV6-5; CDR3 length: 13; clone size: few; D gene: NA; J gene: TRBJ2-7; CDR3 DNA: TGTGCCAGCAGTCGGGGTGGTACCTACGAGCAGTACTTC; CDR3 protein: CASSRGGTYEQYF
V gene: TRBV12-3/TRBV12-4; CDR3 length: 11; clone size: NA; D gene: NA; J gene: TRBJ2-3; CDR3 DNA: TGTGCCAGCAGTCCTAGGGTCGAGCAGTATTTT; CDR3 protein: CASSPRVEQYF
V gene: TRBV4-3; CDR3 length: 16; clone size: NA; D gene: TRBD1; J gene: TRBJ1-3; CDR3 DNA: TGCGCCAGCAGCCAAGAACAGGGGAGCACTGGAAACACCATATATTTT; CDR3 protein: CASSQEQGSTGNTIYF
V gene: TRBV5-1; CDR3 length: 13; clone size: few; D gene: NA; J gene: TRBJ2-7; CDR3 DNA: TGCGCCAGCCGAAGGACGGGGGCTAGCGAGCAGTACTTC; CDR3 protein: CASRRTGASEQYF
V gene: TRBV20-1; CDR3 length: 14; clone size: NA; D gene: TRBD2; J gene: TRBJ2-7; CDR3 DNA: TGCAGTGCGATAAGCGGGACTATCTCCTACGAGCAGTACTTC; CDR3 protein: CSAISGTISYEQYF
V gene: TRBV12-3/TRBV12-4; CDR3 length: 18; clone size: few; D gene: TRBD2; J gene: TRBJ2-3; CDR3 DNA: TGTGCCAGCACCCAAGGGCCCGCCGGGGGGAGGTCCACAGATACGCAGTATTTT; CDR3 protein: CASTQGPAGGRSTDTQYF
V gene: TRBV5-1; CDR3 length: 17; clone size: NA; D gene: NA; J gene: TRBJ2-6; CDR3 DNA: TGCGCCAGCAGCCCCAACCCCCAAGGCGCTGGGGCCAACGTCCTGACTTTC; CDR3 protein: CASSPNPQGAGANVLTF
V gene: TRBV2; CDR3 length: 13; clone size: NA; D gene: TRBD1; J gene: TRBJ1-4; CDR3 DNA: TGTGCCAGCAGTGAGGACAGGGGGGGAAAACTGTTTTTT; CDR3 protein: CASSEDRGGKLFF
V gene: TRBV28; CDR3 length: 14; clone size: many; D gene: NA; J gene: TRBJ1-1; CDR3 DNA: TGTGCCAGCAGCCTGCAGGGGCGGCGTACTGAAGCTTTCTTT; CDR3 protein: CASSLQGRRTEAFF
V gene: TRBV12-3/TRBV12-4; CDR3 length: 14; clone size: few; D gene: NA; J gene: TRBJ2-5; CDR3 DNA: TGTGCCAGCAGTTTCTGGAGCGAGCAAGAGACCCAGTACTTC; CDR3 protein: CASSFWSEQETQYF
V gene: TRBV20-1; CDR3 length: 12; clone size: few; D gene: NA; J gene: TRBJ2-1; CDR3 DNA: TGCAGTGCTCCCGACCAGGTTGAAGAGCAGTTCTTC; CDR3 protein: CSAPDQVEEQFF
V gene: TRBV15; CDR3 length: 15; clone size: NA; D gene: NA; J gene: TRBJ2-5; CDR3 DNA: TGTGCCACCAGCAGAGATACGATAGCGGCAGAGACCCAGTACTTC; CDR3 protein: CATSRDTIAAETQYF
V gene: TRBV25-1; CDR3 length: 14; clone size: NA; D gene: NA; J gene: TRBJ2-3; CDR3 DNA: TGTGCCAGCAGTTGGGCCTCTCAGGCGGATACGCAGTATTTT; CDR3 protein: CASSWASQADTQYF
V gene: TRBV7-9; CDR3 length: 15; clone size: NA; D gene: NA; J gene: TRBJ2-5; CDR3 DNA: TGTGCCAGCAGCCAACCGTATGGGGGAAGGGAGACCCAGTACTTC; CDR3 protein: CASSQPYGGRETQYF
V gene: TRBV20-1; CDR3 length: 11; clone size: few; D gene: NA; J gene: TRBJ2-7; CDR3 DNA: TGCAGTACGACTAGTAACTACGAGCAGTACTTC; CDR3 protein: CSTTSNYEQYF
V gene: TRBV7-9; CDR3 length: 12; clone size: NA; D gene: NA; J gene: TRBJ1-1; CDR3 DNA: TGTGCCAGCAGCGCAGAGGGTACTGAAGCTTTCTTT; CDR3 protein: CASSAEGTEAFF
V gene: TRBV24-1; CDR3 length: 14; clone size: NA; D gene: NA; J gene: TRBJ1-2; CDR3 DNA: TGTGCCACCAGTGATTTCACGCTGCTCTATGGCTACACCTTC; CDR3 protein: CATSDFTLLYGYTF
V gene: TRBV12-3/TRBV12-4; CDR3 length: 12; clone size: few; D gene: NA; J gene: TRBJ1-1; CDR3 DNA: TGTGCCAGCAGTCTCGCCCACACTGAAGCTTTCTTT; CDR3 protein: CASSLAHTEAFF
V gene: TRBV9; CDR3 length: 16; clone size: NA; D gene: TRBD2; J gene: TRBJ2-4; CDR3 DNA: TGTGCCAGCAGCGCCCTAGCGGGAGGTTCCAAAAACATTCAGTACTTC; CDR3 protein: CASSALAGGSKNIQYF
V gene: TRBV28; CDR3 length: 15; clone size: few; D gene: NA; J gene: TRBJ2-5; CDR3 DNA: TGTGCCAGCAGTTTACTCGGCGGGCCCGAAGAGACCCAGTACTTC; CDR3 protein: CASSLLGGPEETQYF
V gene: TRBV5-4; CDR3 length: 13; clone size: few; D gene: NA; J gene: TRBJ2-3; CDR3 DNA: TGTGCCAGCAGCTTTGGGACCCACGATACGCAGTATTTT; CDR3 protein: CASSFGTHDTQYF
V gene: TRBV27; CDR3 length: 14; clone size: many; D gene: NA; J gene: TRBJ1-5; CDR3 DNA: TGTGCCAGCAGTTTACAGGGGCCCGATCAGCCCCAGCATTTT; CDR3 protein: CASSLQGPDQPQHF
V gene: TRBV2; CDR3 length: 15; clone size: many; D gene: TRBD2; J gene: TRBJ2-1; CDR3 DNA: TGTGCCAGCAAGGCGGGCGGGAGTAGCTACAATGAGCAGTTCTTC; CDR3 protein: CASKAGGSSYNEQFF
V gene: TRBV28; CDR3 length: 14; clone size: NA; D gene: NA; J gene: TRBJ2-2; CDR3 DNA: TGTGCCAGCAGAACAGGACTGAACACCGGGGAGCTGTTTTTT; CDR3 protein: CASRTGLNTGELFF
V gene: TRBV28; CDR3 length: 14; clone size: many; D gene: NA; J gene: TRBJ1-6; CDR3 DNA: TGTGCCAGCAGTTTATTGGGGTATAATTCACCCCTCCACTTT; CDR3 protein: CASSLLGYNSPLHF
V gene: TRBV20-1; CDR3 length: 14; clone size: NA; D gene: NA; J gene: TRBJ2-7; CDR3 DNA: TGCAGTGCTAGAGATCTGGCCGGGGCGTACGAGCAGTACTTC; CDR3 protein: CSARDLAGAYEQYF
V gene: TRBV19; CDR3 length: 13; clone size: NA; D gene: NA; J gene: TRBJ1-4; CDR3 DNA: TGTGCCACCCTGAGGGCGCCAGGTGAAAAACTGTTTTTT; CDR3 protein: CATLRAPGEKLFF
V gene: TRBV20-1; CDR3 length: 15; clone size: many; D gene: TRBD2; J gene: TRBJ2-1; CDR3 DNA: TGCAGTGCGTTTAGCGGGACGAGCTCCTACAATGAGCAGTTCTTC; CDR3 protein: CSAFSGTSSYNEQFF
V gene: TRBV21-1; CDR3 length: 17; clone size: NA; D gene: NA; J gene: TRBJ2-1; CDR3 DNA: TGTGCCAGCAGCAACCGAAACGGGACTAGCTCCTACAATGAGCAGTTCTTC; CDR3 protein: CASSNRNGTSSYNEQFF
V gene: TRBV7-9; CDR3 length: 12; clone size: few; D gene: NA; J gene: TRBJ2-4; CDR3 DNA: TGTGCCAGCAGCTTAGGACGGGACATTCAGTACTTC; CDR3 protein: CASSLGRDIQYF
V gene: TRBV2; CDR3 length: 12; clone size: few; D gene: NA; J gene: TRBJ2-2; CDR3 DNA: TGTGCCAGCAGTGTTCGGGACGGGGAGCTGTTTTTT; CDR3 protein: CASSVRDGELFF
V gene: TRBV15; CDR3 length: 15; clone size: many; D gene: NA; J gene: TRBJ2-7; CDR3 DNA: TGTGCCACCAGCGGACATTTGAGCGGCTCCTACGAGCAGTACTTC; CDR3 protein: CATSGHLSGSYEQYF